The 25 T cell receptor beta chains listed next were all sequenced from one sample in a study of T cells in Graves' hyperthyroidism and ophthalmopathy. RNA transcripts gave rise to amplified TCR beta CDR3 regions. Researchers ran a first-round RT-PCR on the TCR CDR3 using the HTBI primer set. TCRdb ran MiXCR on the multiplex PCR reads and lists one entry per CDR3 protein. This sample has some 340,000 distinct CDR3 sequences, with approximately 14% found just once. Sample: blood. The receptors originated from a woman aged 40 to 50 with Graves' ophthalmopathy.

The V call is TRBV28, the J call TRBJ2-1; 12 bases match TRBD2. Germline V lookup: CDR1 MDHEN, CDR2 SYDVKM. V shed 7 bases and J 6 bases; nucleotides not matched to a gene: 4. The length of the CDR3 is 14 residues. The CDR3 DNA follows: TGTGCCAGCACGGGACTAGCGGGCCCCAATGAGCAGTTCTTC. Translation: CASTGLAGPNEQFF.

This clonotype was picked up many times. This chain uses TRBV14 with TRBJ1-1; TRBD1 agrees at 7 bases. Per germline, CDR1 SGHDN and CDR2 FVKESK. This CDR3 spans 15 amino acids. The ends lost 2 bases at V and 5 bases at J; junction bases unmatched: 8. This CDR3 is CASSQSPTGRTEAFF. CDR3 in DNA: TGTGCCAGCAGCCAATCCCCGACAGGGAGAACTGAAGCTTTCTTT.

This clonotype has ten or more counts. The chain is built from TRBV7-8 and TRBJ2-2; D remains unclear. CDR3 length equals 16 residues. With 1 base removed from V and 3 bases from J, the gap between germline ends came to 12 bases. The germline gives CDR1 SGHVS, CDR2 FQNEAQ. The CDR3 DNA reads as TGTGCCAGCAGCTTAGTTTCGGCTGCGGACACCGGGGAGCTGTTTTTT. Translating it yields CASSLVSAADTGELFF.

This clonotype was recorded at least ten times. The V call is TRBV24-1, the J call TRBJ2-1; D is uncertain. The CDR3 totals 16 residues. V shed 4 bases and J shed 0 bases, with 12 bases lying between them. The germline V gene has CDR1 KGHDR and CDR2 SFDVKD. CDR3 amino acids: CATSDPDSSSYNEQFF. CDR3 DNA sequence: TGTGCCACCAGTGACCCCGACTCAAGCTCCTACAATGAGCAGTTCTTC.

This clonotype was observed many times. This chain's CDR3 is CASSWRLAGGLDTQYF. CDR3 DNA: TGTGCCAGCAGCTGGAGACTAGCGGGGGGCTTAGATACGCAGTATTTT. The chain couples TRBV13 to TRBJ2-3; 13 positions match TRBD2. The CDR3 runs to 16 residues. Losses at the gene ends were 4 bases for V and 5 bases for J; bases not matched to a gene: 6. Germline V gives CDR1 PRHDT, CDR2 FYEKMQ (reference sequence).

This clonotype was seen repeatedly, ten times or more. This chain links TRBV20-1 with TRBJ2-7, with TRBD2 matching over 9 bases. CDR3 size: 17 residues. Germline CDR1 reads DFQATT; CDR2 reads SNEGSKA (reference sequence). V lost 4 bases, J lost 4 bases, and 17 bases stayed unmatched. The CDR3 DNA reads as TGCAGTGCTACAACGGGTGGTCGCGGGAGGGCCGTTTACGAGCAGTACTTC. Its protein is CSATTGGRGRAVYEQYF.

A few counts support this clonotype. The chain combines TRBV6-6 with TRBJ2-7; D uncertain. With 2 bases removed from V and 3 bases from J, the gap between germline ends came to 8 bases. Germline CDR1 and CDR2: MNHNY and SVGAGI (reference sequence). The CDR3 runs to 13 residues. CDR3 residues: CASSYPPYYEQYF. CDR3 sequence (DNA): TGTGCCAGCAGTTACCCCCCCTACTACGAGCAGTACTTC.

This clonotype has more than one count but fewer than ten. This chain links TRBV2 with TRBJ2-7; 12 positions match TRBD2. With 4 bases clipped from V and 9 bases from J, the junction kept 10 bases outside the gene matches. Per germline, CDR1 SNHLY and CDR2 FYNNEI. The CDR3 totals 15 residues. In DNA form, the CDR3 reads TGTGCCAGCAGTGCACGGACTAGCGGGATGGGTGGGCAGTACTTC. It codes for CASSARTSGMGGQYF.

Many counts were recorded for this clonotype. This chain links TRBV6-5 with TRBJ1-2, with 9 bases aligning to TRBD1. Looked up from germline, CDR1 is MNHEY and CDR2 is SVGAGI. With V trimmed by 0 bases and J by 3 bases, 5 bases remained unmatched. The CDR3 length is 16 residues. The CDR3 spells CASSYSRGQGYYGYTF. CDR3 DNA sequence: TGTGCCAGCAGTTACTCTAGGGGACAGGGTTACTATGGCTACACCTTC.

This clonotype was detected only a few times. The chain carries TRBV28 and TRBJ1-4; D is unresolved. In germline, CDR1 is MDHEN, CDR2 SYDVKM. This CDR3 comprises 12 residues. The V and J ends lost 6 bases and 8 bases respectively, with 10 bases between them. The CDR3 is CASRNQKEKLFF. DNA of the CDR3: TGTGCCAGCAGAAACCAGAAAGAAAAACTGTTTTTT.

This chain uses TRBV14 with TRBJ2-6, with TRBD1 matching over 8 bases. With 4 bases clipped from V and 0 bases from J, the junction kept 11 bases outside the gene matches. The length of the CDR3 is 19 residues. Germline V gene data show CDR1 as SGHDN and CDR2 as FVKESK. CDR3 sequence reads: CASSPRRQGLISGANVLTF. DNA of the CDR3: TGTGCCAGCAGCCCAAGAAGACAGGGGCTAATCTCTGGGGCCAACGTCCTGACTTTC.

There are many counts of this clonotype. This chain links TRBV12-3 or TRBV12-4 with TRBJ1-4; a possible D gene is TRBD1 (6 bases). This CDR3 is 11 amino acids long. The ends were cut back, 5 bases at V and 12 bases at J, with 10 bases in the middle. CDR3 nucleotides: TGTGCCAGCAGTAAGGACAGTCAACTGTTTTTT. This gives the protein CASSKDSQLFF.

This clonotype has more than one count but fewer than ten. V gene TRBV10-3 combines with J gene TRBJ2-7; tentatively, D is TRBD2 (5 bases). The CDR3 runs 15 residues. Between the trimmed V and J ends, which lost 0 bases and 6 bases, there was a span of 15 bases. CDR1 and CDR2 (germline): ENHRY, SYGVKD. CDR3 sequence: CAISESTRTSGEQYF. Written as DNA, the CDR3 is TGTGCCATCAGTGAGTCCACCCGCACTAGTGGCGAGCAGTACTTC.

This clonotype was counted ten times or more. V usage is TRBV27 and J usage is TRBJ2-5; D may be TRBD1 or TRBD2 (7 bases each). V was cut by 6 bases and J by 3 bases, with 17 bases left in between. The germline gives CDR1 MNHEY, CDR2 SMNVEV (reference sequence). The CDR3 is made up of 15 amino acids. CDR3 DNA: TGTGCCAGCAGGCGCTCGCGGGGGACAGAAGAGACCCAGTACTTC. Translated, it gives CASRRSRGTEETQYF.

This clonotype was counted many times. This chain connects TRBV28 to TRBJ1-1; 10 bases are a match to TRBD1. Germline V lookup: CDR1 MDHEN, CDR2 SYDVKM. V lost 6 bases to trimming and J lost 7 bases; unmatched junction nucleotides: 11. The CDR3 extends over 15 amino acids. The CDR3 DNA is TGTGCCAGCAGGAAGTATGGACAGGGGGGCTTTGAAGCTTTCTTT. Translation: CASRKYGQGGFEAFF.

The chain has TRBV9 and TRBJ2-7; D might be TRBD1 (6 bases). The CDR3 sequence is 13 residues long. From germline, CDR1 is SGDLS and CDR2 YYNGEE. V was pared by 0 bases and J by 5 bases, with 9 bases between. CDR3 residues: CASSVEQGNEQYF. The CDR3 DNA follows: TGTGCCAGCAGCGTAGAACAGGGCAACGAGCAGTACTTC.

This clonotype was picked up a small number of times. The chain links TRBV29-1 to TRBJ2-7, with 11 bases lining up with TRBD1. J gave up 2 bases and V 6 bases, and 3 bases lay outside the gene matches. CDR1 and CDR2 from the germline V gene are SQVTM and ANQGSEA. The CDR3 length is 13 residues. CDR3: CSVLDRGPYEQYF. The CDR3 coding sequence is TGCAGCGTGCTGGACAGGGGGCCCTACGAGCAGTACTTC.

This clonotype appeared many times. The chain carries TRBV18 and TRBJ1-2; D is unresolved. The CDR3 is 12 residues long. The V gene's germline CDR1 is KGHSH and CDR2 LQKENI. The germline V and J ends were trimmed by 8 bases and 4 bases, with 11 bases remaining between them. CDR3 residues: CASSPGIYGYTF. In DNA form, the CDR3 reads TGTGCCAGCAGTCCCGGGATCTATGGCTACACCTTC. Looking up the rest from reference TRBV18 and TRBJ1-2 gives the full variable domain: NAGVMQNPRHLVRRRGQEARLRCSPMKGHSHVYWYRQLPEEGLKFMVYLQKENIIDESGMPKERFSAEFPKEGPSILRIQQVVRGDSAAYFCASSPGIYGYTFGSGTRLTVV.

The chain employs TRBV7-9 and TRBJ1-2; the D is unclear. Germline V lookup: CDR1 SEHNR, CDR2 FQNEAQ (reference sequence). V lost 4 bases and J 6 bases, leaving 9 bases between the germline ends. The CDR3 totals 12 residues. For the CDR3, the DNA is TGTGCCAGCAGCTCAGCGGGTAATGGCTACACCTTC. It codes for CASSSAGNGYTF. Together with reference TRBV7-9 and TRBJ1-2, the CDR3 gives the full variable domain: DTGVSQNPRHKITKRGQNVTFRCDPISEHNRLYWYRQTLGQGPEFLTYFQNEAQLEKSRLLSDRFSAERPKGSFSTLEIQRTEQGDSAMYLCASSSAGNGYTFGSGTRLTVV.

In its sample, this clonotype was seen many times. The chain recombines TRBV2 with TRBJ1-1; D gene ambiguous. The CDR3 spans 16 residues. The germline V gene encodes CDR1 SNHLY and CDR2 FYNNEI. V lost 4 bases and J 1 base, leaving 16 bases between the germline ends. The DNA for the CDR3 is TGTGCCAGCAGTGGAGCATACCGGAAGCGGAACACTGAAGCTTTCTTT. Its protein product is CASSGAYRKRNTEAFF. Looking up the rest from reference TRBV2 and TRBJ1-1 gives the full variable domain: EPEVTQTPSHQVTQMGQEVILRCVPISNHLYFYWYRQILGQKVEFLVSFYNNEISEKSEIFDDQFSVERPDGSNFTLKIRSTKLEDSAMYFCASSGAYRKRNTEAFFGQGTRLTVV.

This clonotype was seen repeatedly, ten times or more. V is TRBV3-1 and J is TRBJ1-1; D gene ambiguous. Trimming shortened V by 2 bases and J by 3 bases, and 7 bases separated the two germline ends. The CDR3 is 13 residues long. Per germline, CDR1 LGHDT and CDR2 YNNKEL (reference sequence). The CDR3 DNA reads TGTGCCAGCAGCCAAAGGAGCGACACTGAAGCTTTCTTT. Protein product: CASSQRSDTEAFF.

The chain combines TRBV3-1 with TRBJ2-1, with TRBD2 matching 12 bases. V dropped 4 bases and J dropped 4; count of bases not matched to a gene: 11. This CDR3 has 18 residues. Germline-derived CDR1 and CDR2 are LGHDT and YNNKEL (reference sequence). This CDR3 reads CASSPTSGGLLSYNEQFF. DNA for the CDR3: TGTGCCAGCAGCCCCACTAGCGGGGGGCTCCTTTCTTACAATGAGCAGTTCTTC.

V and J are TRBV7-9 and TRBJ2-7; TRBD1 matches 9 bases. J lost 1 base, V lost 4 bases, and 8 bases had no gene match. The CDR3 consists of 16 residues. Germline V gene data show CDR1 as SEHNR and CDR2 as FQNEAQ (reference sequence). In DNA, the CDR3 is TGTGCCAGCAGCTCGCCGGTGGACAGGGGATCCTACGAGCAGTACTTC. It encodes CASSSPVDRGSYEQYF.

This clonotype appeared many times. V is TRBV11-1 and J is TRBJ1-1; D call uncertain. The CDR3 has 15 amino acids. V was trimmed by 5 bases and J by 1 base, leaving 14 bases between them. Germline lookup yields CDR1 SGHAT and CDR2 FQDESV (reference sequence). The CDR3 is CASSPTQVANTEAFF. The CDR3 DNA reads TGTGCCAGCAGCCCAACCCAAGTCGCGAACACTGAAGCTTTCTTT.

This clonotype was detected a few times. This CDR3 is CASSHLTGVTEAFF. CDR3 nucleotides: TGTGCCAGTAGTCACTTAACAGGGGTCACTGAAGCTTTCTTT. The chain carries TRBV19 and TRBJ1-1; 7 bases line up with TRBD1. Germline V lookup: CDR1 LNHDA, CDR2 SQIVND (reference sequence). The length of the CDR3 is 14 residues. With 5 bases clipped from V and 4 bases from J, the junction kept 7 bases outside the gene matches. Full variable domain (missing parts from reference TRBV19 and TRBJ1-1): DGGITQSPKYLFRKEGQNVTLSCEQNLNHDAMYWYRQDPGQGLRLIYYSQIVNDFQKGDIAEGYSVSREKKESFPLTVTSAQKNPTAFYLCASSHLTGVTEAFFGQGTRLTVV.